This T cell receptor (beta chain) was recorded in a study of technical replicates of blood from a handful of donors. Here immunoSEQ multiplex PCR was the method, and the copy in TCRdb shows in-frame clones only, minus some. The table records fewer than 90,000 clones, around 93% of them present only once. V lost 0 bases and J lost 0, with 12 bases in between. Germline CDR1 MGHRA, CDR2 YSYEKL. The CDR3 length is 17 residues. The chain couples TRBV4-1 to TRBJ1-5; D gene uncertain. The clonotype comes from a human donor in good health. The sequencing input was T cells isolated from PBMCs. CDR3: CASSQEGAGFSNQPQHF. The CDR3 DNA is TGCGCCAGCAGCCAAGAAGGCGCGGGGTTTAGCAATCAGCCCCAGCATTTT.